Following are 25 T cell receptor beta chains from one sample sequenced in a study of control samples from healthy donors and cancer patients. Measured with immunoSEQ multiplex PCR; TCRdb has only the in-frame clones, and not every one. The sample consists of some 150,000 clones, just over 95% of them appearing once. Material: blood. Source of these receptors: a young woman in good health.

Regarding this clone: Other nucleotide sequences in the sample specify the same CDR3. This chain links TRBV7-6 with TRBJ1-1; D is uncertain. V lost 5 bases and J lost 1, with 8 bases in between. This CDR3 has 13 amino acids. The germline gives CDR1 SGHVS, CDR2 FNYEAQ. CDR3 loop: CASSLSGNTEAFF. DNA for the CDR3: TGTGCCAGCAGCCTGAGCGGGAACACTGAAGCTTTCTTT. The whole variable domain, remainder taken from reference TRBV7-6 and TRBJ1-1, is GAGVSQSPRYKVTKRGQDVALRCDPISGHVSLYWYRQALGQGPEFLTYFNYEAQQDKSGLPNDRFSAERPEGSISTLTIQRTEQRDSAMYRCASSLSGNTEAFFGQGTRLTVV.

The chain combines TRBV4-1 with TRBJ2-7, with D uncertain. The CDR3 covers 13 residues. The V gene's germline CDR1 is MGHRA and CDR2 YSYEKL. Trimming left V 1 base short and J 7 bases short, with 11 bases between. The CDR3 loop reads CASSQGTGFEQYF. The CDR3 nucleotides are TGCGCCAGCAGCCAAGGGACCGGGTTTGAGCAGTACTTC.

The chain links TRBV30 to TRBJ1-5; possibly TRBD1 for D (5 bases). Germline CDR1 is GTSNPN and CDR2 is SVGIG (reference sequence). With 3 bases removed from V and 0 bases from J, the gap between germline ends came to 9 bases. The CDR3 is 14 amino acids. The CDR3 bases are TGTGCCTGGAGGGGGGACGGTAGCAATCAGCCCCAGCATTTT. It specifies CAWRGDGSNQPQHF.

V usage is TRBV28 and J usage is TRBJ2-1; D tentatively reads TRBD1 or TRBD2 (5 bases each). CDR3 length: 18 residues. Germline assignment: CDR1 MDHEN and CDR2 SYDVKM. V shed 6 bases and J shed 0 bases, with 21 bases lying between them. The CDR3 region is CASSPQHRGTGSYNEQFF. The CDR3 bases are TGTGCCAGCAGCCCCCAGCATAGAGGGACGGGCTCCTACAATGAGCAGTTCTTC. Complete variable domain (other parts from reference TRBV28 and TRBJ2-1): DVKVTQSSRYLVKRTGEKVFLECVQDMDHENMFWYRQDPGLGLRLIYFSYDVKMKEKGDIPEGYSVSREKKERFSLILESASTNQTSMYLCASSPQHRGTGSYNEQFFGPGTRLTVL.

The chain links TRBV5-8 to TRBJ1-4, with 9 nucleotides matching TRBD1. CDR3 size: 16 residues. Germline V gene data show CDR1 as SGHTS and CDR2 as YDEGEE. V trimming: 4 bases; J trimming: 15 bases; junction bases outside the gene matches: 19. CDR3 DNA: TGTGCCAGCAGCCATTATCCGGGACAGGGTCCCTTAAGGTTGTTTTTT. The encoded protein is CASSHYPGQGPLRLFF.

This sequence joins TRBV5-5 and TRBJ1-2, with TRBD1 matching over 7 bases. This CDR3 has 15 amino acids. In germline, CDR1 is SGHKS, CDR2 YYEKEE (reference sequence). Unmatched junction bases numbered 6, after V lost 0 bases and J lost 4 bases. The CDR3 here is CASSLAGQERYGYTF. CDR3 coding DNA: TGTGCCAGCAGCTTGGCCGGACAGGAGCGCTATGGCTACACCTTC.

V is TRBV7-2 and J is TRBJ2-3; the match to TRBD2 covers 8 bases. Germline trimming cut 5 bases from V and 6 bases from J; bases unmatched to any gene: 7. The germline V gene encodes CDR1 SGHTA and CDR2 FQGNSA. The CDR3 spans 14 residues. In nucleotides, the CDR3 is TGTGCCAGCAGCCCAGGACTAGCTGGGGATACGCAGTATTTT. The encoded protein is CASSPGLAGDTQYF.

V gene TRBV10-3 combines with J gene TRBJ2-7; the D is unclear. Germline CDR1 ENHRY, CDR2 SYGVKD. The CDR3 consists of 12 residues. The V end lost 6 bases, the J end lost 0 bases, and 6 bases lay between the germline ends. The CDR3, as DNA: TGTGCCATCAGGGATAACTCCTACGAGCAGTACTTC. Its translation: CAIRDNSYEQYF.

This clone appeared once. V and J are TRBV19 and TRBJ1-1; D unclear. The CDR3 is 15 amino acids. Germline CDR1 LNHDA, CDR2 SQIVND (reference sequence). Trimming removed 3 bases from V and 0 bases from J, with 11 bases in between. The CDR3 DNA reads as TGTGCCAGTAGTATGGGGAAAGAGATGAACACTGAAGCTTTCTTT. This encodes CASSMGKEMNTEAFF.

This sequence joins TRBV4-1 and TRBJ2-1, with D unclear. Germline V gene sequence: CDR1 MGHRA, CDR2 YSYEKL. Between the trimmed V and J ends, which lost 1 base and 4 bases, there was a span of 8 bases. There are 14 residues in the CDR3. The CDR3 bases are TGCGCCAGCAGCCAAGGACCGAAATACAATGAGCAGTTCTTC. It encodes CASSQGPKYNEQFF.

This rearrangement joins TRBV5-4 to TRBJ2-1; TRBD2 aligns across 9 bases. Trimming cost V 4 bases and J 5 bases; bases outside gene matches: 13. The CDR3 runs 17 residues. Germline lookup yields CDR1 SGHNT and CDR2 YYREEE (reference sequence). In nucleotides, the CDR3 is TGTGCCAGCAGCAAAAGTTATCGACTAGCGGTTAACAATGAGCAGTTCTTC. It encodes CASSKSYRLAVNNEQFF.

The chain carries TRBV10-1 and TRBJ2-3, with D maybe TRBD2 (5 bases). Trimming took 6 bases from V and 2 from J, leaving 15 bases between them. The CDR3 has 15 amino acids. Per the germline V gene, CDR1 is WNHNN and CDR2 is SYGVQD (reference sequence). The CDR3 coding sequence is TGCGCCAGCAGCGCGAGGAGCGGTGCCACAGATACGCAGTATTTT. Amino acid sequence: CASSARSGATDTQYF.

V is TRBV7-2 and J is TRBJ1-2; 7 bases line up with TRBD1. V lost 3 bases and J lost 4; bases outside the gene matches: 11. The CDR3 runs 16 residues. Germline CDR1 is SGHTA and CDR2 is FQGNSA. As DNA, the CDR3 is TGTGCCAGCAGCTTGAGGCAAAGGGGGCAGGGCTATGGCTACACCTTC. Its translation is CASSLRQRGQGYGYTF.

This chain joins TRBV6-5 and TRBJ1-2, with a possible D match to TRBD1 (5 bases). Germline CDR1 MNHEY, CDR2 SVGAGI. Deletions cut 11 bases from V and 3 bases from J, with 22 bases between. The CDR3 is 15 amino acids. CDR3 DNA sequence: TGTGCCTCAAAAAACCTGTGGGGGTCTGACTATGGCTACACCTTC. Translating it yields CASKNLWGSDYGYTF.

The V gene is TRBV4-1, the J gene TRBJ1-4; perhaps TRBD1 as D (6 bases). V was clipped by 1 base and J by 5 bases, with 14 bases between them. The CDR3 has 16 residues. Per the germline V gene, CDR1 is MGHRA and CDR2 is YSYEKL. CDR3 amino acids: CASSQGGGGGNEKLFF. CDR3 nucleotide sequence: TGCGCCAGCAGCCAAGGGGGGGGCGGAGGGAATGAAAAACTGTTTTTT.

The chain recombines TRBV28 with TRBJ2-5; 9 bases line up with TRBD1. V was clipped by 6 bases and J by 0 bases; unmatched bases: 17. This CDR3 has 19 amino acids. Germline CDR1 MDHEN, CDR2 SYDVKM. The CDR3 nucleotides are TGTGCCAGCAGCATCCACTTGTTGCCGGACAGGGGCAACCAAGAGACCCAGTACTTC. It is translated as CASSIHLLPDRGNQETQYF.

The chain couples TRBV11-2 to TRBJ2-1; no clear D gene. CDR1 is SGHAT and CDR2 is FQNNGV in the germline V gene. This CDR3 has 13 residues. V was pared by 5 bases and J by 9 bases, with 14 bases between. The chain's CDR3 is CASSLIEVGEQFF. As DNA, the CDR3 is TGTGCCAGCAGCCTGATTGAGGTGGGTGAGCAGTTCTTC.

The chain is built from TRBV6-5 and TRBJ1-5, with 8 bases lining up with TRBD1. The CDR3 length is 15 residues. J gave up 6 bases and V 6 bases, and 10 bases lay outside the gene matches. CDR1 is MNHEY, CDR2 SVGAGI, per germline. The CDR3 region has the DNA TGTGCCAGCAGGCGACGCGGACAGGGATTTCAGCCCCAGCATTTT. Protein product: CASRRRGQGFQPQHF.

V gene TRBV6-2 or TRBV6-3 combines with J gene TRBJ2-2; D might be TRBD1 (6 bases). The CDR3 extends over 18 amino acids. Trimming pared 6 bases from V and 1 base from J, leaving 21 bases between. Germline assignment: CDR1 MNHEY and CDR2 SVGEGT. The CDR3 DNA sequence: TGTGCCAGCAGCCCCGGTACGTGGGGGCCGGGGAACACCGGGGAGCTGTTTTTT. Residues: CASSPGTWGPGNTGELFF.

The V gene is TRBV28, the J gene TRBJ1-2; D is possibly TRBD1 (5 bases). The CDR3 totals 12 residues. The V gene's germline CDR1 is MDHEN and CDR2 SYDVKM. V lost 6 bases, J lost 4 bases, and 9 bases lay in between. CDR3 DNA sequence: TGTGCCAGCAGACCCGGGGCCTATGGCTACACCTTC. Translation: CASRPGAYGYTF.

The CDR3 region has the DNA TGTGCCAGCAGCGAATTGGGACAGGGGCACGGGGAGCTGTTTTTT. Translated, it gives CASSELGQGHGELFF. This rearrangement joins TRBV2 to TRBJ2-2; TRBD1 matches 10 bases. The CDR3 is 15 residues long. V lost 6 bases and J lost 7; bases outside the gene matches: 8. Germline CDR1 and CDR2: SNHLY and FYNNEI.

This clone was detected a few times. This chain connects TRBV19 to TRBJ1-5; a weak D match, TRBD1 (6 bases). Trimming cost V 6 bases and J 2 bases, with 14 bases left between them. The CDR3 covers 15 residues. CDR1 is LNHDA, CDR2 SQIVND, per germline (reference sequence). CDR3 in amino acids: CASSLPWTGNQPQHF. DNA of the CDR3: TGTGCCAGTAGCCTACCCTGGACAGGCAATCAGCCCCAGCATTTT.

The CDR3 reads CASSPWGQSSGANVLTF. CDR3 bases: TGTGCCAGCAGTCCATGGGGGCAGAGCTCTGGGGCCAACGTCCTGACTTTC. The V and J genes are TRBV27 and TRBJ2-6; a weak D match, TRBD1 (6 bases). CDR1 MNHEY and CDR2 SMNVEV come from the germline V gene (reference sequence). Trimming shortened V by 5 bases and J by 0 bases, and 14 bases separated the two germline ends. This CDR3 contains 17 residues.

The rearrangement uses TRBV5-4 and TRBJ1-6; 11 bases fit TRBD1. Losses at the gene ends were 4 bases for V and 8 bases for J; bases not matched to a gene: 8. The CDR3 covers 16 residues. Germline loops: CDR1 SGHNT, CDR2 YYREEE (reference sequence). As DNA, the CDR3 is TGTGCCAGCAGCAAAGGACAGGGGGCGTTGGATTCACCCCTCCACTTT. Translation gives CASSKGQGALDSPLHF.

CDR3: CAISETGPVGAFF. For the CDR3, the DNA is TGTGCCATCAGTGAGACAGGGCCCGTCGGAGCTTTCTTT. The chain recombines TRBV10-3 with TRBJ1-1, with D maybe TRBD1 (6 bases). The CDR3 sequence is 13 residues long. The V end was cut by 2 bases, the J end by 10 bases, with 14 bases between. Germline CDR1 and CDR2: ENHRY and SYGVKD.